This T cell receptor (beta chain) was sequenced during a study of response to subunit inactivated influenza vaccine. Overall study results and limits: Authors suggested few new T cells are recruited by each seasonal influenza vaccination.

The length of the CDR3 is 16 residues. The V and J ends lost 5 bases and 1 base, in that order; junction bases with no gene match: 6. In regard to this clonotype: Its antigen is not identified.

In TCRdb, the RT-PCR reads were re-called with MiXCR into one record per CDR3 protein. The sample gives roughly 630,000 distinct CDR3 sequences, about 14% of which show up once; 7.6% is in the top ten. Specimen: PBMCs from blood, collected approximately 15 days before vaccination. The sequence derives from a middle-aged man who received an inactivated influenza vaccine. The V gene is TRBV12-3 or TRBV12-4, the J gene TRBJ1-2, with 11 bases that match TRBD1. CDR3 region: CASSRAGTGGNYGYTF. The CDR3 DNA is TGTGCCAGCAGTCGGGCCGGGACAGGGGGTAACTATGGCTACACCTTC.